This T cell receptor (beta chain) came from a study of T cell responses to AZD1222 COVID-19 vaccine. Overall study results and limits: Recipients of AZD1222 seropositive at baseline numbered only 5 to 7. Clonal diversity may have been underestimated, and the donors were mostly white British, with more females than males.

Trimming removed 5 bases from V and 3 bases from J, with 19 bases in between. From germline, CDR1 is SEHNR and CDR2 FQNEAQ (reference sequence). This CDR3 contains 16 residues. In the case of this clone: The target antigen is unknown.

The method was immunoSEQ multiplex PCR; TCRdb's version includes in-frame clones alone and lacks a portion of them. The repertoire has roughly 120,000 clones, 91% of them found once; the top ten carry over 2.5%. The clonotype originates from an adult in good health. Material: peripheral blood, obtained on day 0 of AZD1222 vaccination. The chain carries TRBV7-9 and TRBJ1-2; D possibly corresponds to TRBD1 (5 bases). CDR3 sequence reads: CASSRDGWESDYGYTF. CDR3 in DNA: TGTGCCAGCAGCCGGGACGGATGGGAATCGGACTATGGCTACACCTTC.